These 25 T cell receptor beta chains originate from one sample sequenced in a study of blood T cell repertoires in COVID-19. Produced via immunoSEQ multiplex PCR; TCRdb's table is partial and in-frame only. Among some 260,000 clones listed, 82% were seen once. Input material: peripheral blood. These receptors were obtained from a woman aged 80 or over with active or convalescent COVID-19.

The chain is built from TRBV27 and TRBJ1-1, with TRBD1 as a possible D gene (6 bases). The CDR3 length is 17 residues. Trimming left V 5 bases short and J 5 bases short, with 24 bases between. Germline values: CDR1 MNHEY, CDR2 SMNVEV (reference sequence). CDR3 DNA: TGTGCCAGCAGTCTCCTTGGGGGCAGTACGGGGTTGACTGAAGCTTTCTTT. It specifies CASSLLGGSTGLTEAFF.

CDR3 in DNA: TGTGCCAGCAGCCCCCGAGACAGGCCGAACACCGGGGAGCTGTTTTTT. Its protein product is CASSPRDRPNTGELFF. V gene TRBV7-2 combines with J gene TRBJ2-2; the D gene is possibly TRBD1 (6 bases). This CDR3 comprises 16 residues. Germline V CDR1 and CDR2: SGHTA, FQGNSA. Trimming stripped 5 bases from V and 0 bases from J, with 13 bases between.

The V call is TRBV28, the J call TRBJ2-1, with TRBD2 matching 13 bases. With V trimmed by 6 bases and J by 9 bases, 14 bases remained unmatched. Germline CDR1 MDHEN, CDR2 SYDVKM. This CDR3 is built from 17 residues. Here the CDR3 reads CASSPTTSGRFFGEQFF. The CDR3 DNA follows: TGTGCCAGCAGCCCCACGACTAGCGGGAGGTTCTTCGGTGAGCAGTTCTTC.

The rearrangement joins TRBV24-1 to TRBJ2-7; D might be TRBD1 (6 bases). The CDR3 contains 13 residues. With 5 bases removed from V and 7 bases from J, the gap between germline ends came to 14 bases. Looked up from germline, CDR1 is KGHDR and CDR2 is SFDVKD. CDR3 region: CATSATGGWEQYF. The CDR3, as DNA: TGTGCCACCAGTGCGACAGGCGGATGGGAGCAGTACTTC.

The rearrangement links TRBV27 to TRBJ1-5; D remains unclear. Germline loops: CDR1 MNHEY, CDR2 SMNVEV (reference sequence). CDR3 length: 14 residues. The V gene lost 5 bases and the J gene lost 0 bases, with 8 bases spanning the gap. The CDR3 DNA reads TGTGCCAGCAGTCCCGACTATAGCAATCAGCCCCAGCATTTT. Its translation: CASSPDYSNQPQHF.

The CDR3 region has the DNA TGTGCCAGCAGCCCCCAGGGGAGAGGAAACACCATATATTTT. Translating it yields CASSPQGRGNTIYF. The rearrangement uses TRBV2 and TRBJ1-3, with a tentative D call TRBD1 (6 bases). CDR1 and CDR2 (germline): SNHLY, FYNNEI. The ends were cut back, 6 bases at V and 4 bases at J, with 13 bases in the middle. This CDR3 region has 14 residues.

V is TRBV21-1 and J is TRBJ1-1; the table's D call of TRBD1 was not tested on the DNA. TRBV21-1 is reported as a pseudogene. CDR3 length: 13 residues. The CDR3 loop is CASSKGPRHQAFF. In nucleotides, the CDR3 is TGTGCCAGCAGCAAAGGTCCCAGGCATCAAGCTTTCTTT.

This chain uses TRBV29-1 with TRBJ2-1; possibly TRBD1 for D (6 bases). CDR1 and CDR2 from the germline V gene are SQVTM and ANQGSEA. There are 14 residues in the CDR3. V was clipped by 7 bases and J by 4 bases, with 17 bases between them. This chain's CDR3 is CSGKGTSKYNEQFF. As DNA, the CDR3 is TGCAGCGGGAAGGGGACATCAAAATACAATGAGCAGTTCTTC.

The chain is built from TRBV6-2 or TRBV6-3 and TRBJ2-2; D is perhaps TRBD2 (7 bases). The CDR3 spans 15 residues. Trimming pared 6 bases from V and 6 bases from J, leaving 17 bases between. The germline gives CDR1 MNHEY, CDR2 SVGEGT. The CDR3 protein is CASSRVGGPPGELFF. The DNA for the CDR3 is TGTGCCAGCAGCCGTGTCGGGGGGCCCCCCGGGGAGCTGTTTTTT.

Here the CDR3 DNA reads TGTGCCATCAGTGAGTCGGCGGGAGAACTAGCCAAAAACATTCAGTACTTC. It codes for CAISESAGELAKNIQYF. The genes are TRBV10-3 and TRBJ2-4; TRBD2 aligns across 7 bases. V lost 0 bases to trimming and J lost 0 bases; unmatched junction nucleotides: 5. The CDR3 extends over 17 amino acids. Germline CDR1 is ENHRY and CDR2 is SYGVKD.

V usage is TRBV5-1 and J usage is TRBJ2-5; D gene uncertain. With 0 bases removed from V and 2 bases from J, the gap between germline ends came to 8 bases. Germline CDR1 SGHRS, CDR2 YFSETQ. The CDR3 has 14 residues. The CDR3 region has the DNA TGCGCCAGCAGCTTGGAACAGCTACAAGAGACCCAGTACTTC. It codes for CASSLEQLQETQYF. Filled out from reference TRBV5-1 and TRBJ2-5, the complete variable domain reads KAGVTQTPRYLIKTRGQQVTLSCSPISGHRSVSWYQQTPGQGLQFLFEYFSETQRNKGNFPGRFSGRQFSNSRSEMNVSTLELGDSALYLCASSLEQLQETQYFGPGTRLLVL.

The chain links TRBV11-2 to TRBJ2-3; 8 nucleotides align to TRBD2. Looked up from germline, CDR1 is SGHAT and CDR2 is FQNNGV. The CDR3 extends over 17 amino acids. Trimming removed 5 bases from V and 0 bases from J; junction bases left unmatched: 10. CDR3 sequence reads: CASSPARGTRSTDTQYF. The CDR3 nucleotides are TGTGCCAGCAGCCCGGCCCGTGGGACTAGGAGCACAGATACGCAGTATTTT. The full variable domain, with the rest looked up from reference TRBV11-2 and TRBJ2-3, is EAGVAQSPRYKIIEKRQSVAFWCNPISGHATLYWYQQILGQGPKLLIQFQNNGVVDDSQLPKDRFSAERLKGVDSTLKIQPAKLEDSAVYLCASSPARGTRSTDTQYFGPGTRLTVL.

This clone was seen a few times. The V call is TRBV19, the J call TRBJ1-1, with 12 bases fitting TRBD1. CDR1 LNHDA and CDR2 SQIVND come from the germline V gene (reference sequence). The CDR3 has 15 residues. V shed 8 bases, J shed 4 bases, and the junction held 8 bases outside the gene matches. This chain's CDR3 is CASVGTGGPSTEAFF. As DNA, the CDR3 is TGTGCCAGTGTAGGGACAGGGGGCCCGAGCACTGAAGCTTTCTTT.

The rearrangement links TRBV7-2 to TRBJ2-5, with 12 bases aligning to TRBD2. The J segment lost 3 bases and the V segment lost 8 bases, leaving 1 base of the junction unmatched. The CDR3 contains 13 residues. The germline CDR1 and CDR2 sequences are SGHTA and FQGNSA. For the CDR3, the DNA is TGTGCCAGCCGACTAGCGGGAGAAGAGACCCAGTACTTC. Its protein is CASRLAGEETQYF.

The chain has TRBV24-1 and TRBJ2-3; tentatively, D is TRBD1 (5 bases). The CDR3 extends over 13 amino acids. Germline CDR1 is KGHDR and CDR2 is SFDVKD. V was trimmed by 2 bases and J by 5 bases, leaving 7 bases between them. CDR3 in DNA: TGTGCCACCAGTGATTCCAGGGAAGATACGCAGTATTTT. Protein: CATSDSREDTQYF.

V and J are TRBV15 and TRBJ1-5; D gene uncertain. V was cut by 0 bases and J by 0 bases, with 9 bases left in between. CDR1 and CDR2 from the germline V gene are LNHNV and YYDKDF (reference sequence). The CDR3 runs 16 residues. This CDR3 reads CATSRDLVYSNQPQHF. CDR3 coding DNA: TGTGCCACCAGCAGAGATCTAGTTTATAGCAATCAGCCCCAGCATTTT.

The V call is TRBV4-1, the J call TRBJ2-1; TRBD2 aligns across 7 bases. CDR1 is MGHRA, CDR2 YSYEKL, per germline. This CDR3 has 16 amino acids. Trimming took 1 base from V and 4 from J; bases not matched to a gene: 7. The CDR3 region is CASSQVVASGYNEQFF. The CDR3, as DNA: TGCGCCAGCAGCCAAGTGGTTGCTAGCGGATACAATGAGCAGTTCTTC.

The CDR3 here is CASSPPGGTDTQYF. The CDR3 nucleotides read TGTGCCAGCTCACCCCCAGGGGGGACAGATACGCAGTATTTT. The chain has TRBV18 and TRBJ2-3; D might be TRBD1 (7 bases). The germline gives CDR1 KGHSH, CDR2 LQKENI. Trimming took 3 bases from V and 3 from J, leaving 10 bases between them. There are 14 residues in the CDR3.

This chain uses TRBV19 with TRBJ2-1; D not certain. CDR3 size: 13 residues. The ends were cut back, 11 bases at V and 6 bases at J, with 17 bases in the middle. Germline CDR1 reads LNHDA; CDR2 reads SQIVND (reference sequence). CDR3: CASKAPPINEQFF. DNA for the CDR3: TGTGCCTCAAAAGCCCCGCCGATCAATGAGCAGTTCTTC.

The chain combines TRBV6-5 with TRBJ2-7; D gene ambiguous. Trimming shortened V by 7 bases and J by 1 base, and 11 bases separated the two germline ends. The CDR3 has 13 amino acids. Germline CDR1 and CDR2: MNHEY and SVGAGI. The CDR3 DNA sequence: TGTGCCAGCAAGAACAGAAAATCCTACGAGCAGTACTTC. This codes for CASKNRKSYEQYF.

A single count supports this clone. The V gene is TRBV3-1 (or the pseudogene TRBV3-2), the J gene TRBJ1-2; possibly TRBD1 for D (5 bases). The CDR3 consists of 13 residues. Germline V gives CDR1 LGHDT, CDR2 YNNKEL (reference sequence). V was pared by 5 bases and J by 3 bases, with 10 bases between. Written as DNA, the CDR3 is TGTGCCAGCAGCAGGGGCGCAGACTATGGCTACACCTTC. Its translation is CASSRGADYGYTF.

V usage is TRBV5-1 and J usage is TRBJ2-5, with TRBD2 matching 7 bases. There are 16 residues in the CDR3. The J segment lost 5 bases and the V segment lost 1 base, leaving 11 bases of the junction unmatched. Per the germline V gene, CDR1 is SGHRS and CDR2 is YFSETQ. CDR3 residues: CASSLYGTGGLETQYF. CDR3 in DNA: TGCGCCAGCAGCTTGTACGGCACGGGAGGACTTGAGACCCAGTACTTC.

The sample holds one count of this clone. CDR3: CASSLSQQETQYF. The CDR3 coding sequence is TGTGCCAGCAGCTTATCCCAGCAAGAGACCCAGTACTTC. The chain couples TRBV5-4 to TRBJ2-5; D is unresolved. CDR1 and CDR2 from the germline V gene are SGHNT and YYREEE (reference sequence). Trimming cost V 2 bases and J 2 bases, with 7 bases left between them. The CDR3 extends over 13 amino acids.

The chain uses TRBV6-2 or TRBV6-3 and TRBJ2-7, with 7 nucleotides matching TRBD2. The CDR3 length is 15 residues. After removal of 4 bases from V and 6 bases from J, the junction contained 12 bases not matched to a gene. Per the germline V gene, CDR1 is MNHEY and CDR2 is SVGEGT. The CDR3 loop reads CASSSERGPLAEQYF. The CDR3, as DNA: TGTGCCAGCAGTTCAGAGCGGGGACCCCTCGCCGAGCAGTACTTC.

This clone was picked up one time. The chain employs TRBV28 and TRBJ2-7, with D unresolved. CDR1 is MDHEN and CDR2 is SYDVKM in the germline V gene. V lost 4 bases and J 2 bases, leaving 9 bases between the germline ends. This CDR3 region has 13 residues. The CDR3 loop is CASSSNEPYEQYF. CDR3 bases: TGTGCCAGCAGTTCGAACGAGCCCTACGAGCAGTACTTC. Based on the CDR3 plus reference TRBV28 and TRBJ2-7, the full variable domain is DVKVTQSSRYLVKRTGEKVFLECVQDMDHENMFWYRQDPGLGLRLIYFSYDVKMKEKGDIPEGYSVSREKKERFSLILESASTNQTSMYLCASSSNEPYEQYFGPGTRLTVT.